The TCR beta chain under discussion was sequenced for a study of blood T cell repertoires in COVID-19 (dated by TCRdb to about 2020). With respect to the entire study: Samples from collaborators originated in the United States, Italy and Spain and spanned both the acute and convalescent phases of COVID-19. The prospective study material was composed of cDNA or gDNA derived from T cells, B-cell-depleted T cells, or PBMCs. The dataset comprised deeply sampled blood TCRbeta repertoires from subjects exposed to, actively infected with, or recovered from COVID-19. A freely available public database, intended as a resource for researchers studying the immune response to SARS-CoV-2, is where the repertoires were released. The samples were drawn from the first 160 participants of the ongoing ImmuneRACE study and from 950 to 1,500 subjects provided by 6 global collaborators. The sample metadata nearly always contained a de-identified subject ID, COVID-19 status, age in years and sex. Where available, HLA class I and class II types were obtained from metadata supplied by the sample provider rather than from assay-based typing.

A word on this clone: Its antigen has not been determined. The input lacks base qualities; no much larger clone sits a single base away.

What the work shows at the level of the full study, not this receptor alone: How much clinical and demographic metadata was included differed by source and by participant, and the metadata was provided uncurated.

From the cysteine through the phenylalanine, the CDR3 covers 16 amino acids. This entry keeps only the CDR3 DNA: 48 bases, framed from base 1. Trimming at the junction amounts to 2 bases on V and 1 base on J, and the germline ends lie 12 bases apart. The germline V gene encodes CDR1 MNHNS and CDR2 SASEGT. Collaborating institutions collected whole blood in K2EDTA tubes following their own protocols. For TCRbeta analysis, collaborators shipped samples in one of three forms: frozen whole blood, isolated PBMCs, or DNA extracted from either of those sample types. TCRbeta CDR3 regions were amplified from genomic DNA by means of the immunoSEQ Assay, a bias-controlled multiplex PCR. From the authors' description of their analysis: Within the assay, amplification of reference gene primers was used to estimate how many nucleated cells each sample contained. Sequence reads were collapsed and filtered to measure the absolute abundance of every unique TCRbeta CDR3 rearrangement. For each sample, productive Simpson clonality was calculated as the square root of Simpson's diversity index over productive rearrangements. TCRdb limited this immuneACCESS table to in-frame rearrangements with V and J called. A share of clones is missing; checked studies link under half to unresolved V genes, and the rest is unexplained. V, J and clone size are taken as reported in that table, and D and trimming were inferred from the DNA itself. The sample table records approximately 120,000 clones; about three quarters of these occur just once. The leading ten clones occupy approximately 4.2% of the sample.

The V and J genes are TRBV6-1 and TRBJ1-5; the D segment could be TRBD1, given 5 matching bases. The sample was peripheral blood. The TCR sequence derives from a human donor in a cohort sampled during active or convalescent COVID-19. In nucleotides, the sequence is TGTGCCAGCAGTGAATCTCTCAGGGCGAGCAATCAGCCCCAGCATTTT. This translates into CASSESLRASNQPQHF.